This T cell receptor beta chain was captured in a study of blood T cell repertoires in COVID-19. Study summary: The study drew acute and convalescent COVID-19 samples from the United States, Italy and Spain. PBMCs, B-cell-depleted T cells, or T cells were the source of the cDNA or gDNA that made up the material.

This clone appeared a few times. Per the original data handling: How many nucleated cells were present was estimated from reference gene primer amplification. Method: immunoSEQ multiplex PCR; TCRdb's copy keeps in-frame clones and lacks some. The V and J calls and the clone size are those of that table, but D and trimming were determined from the DNA. This table has roughly 170,000 clones, roughly four fifths appearing once. The CDR3 extends over 15 amino acids. CDR1 and CDR2 (germline): SGHRS, YFSETQ. V was trimmed by 3 bases and J by 6 bases, leaving 17 bases between them. The specimen was peripheral blood. The sequence came from a human donor in a cohort sampled during active COVID-19. The chain is built from TRBV5-1 and TRBJ2-3, with a possible D match to TRBD2 (6 bases). CDR3 DNA: TGCGCCAGCAGCTCTGGTGGGGATCGGGGGGATACGCAGTATTTT. This translates into CASSSGGDRGDTQYF.